A single sample is the source of the 29 T cell receptor beta chains below, sequenced in a study of blood T cell repertoires in COVID-19. Profiling relied on immunoSEQ multiplex PCR, and the TCRdb table lists in-frame clones only, not all of them. The sample consists of some 200,000 clones, more than 80% of them appearing once. Sequenced: PBMCs or T cells enriched from blood (not recorded which). These receptors all stem from a woman between 40 and 50 years old with acute COVID-19.

V is TRBV5-1 and J is TRBJ1-2, with 7 positions matching TRBD1. CDR3 size: 14 residues. In germline, CDR1 is SGHRS, CDR2 YFSETQ. V gave up 3 bases and J gave up 6 bases; unmatched junction bases: 8. The CDR3 nucleotides read TGCGCCAGCAGCTGGGGACAGTCCCAGAATGGCTACACCTTC. It codes for CASSWGQSQNGYTF.

The table lists this clone with a few counts. J is TRBJ1-1 and V is TRBV10-3, with D possibly being TRBD1 (6 bases). Germline CDR1 and CDR2: ENHRY and SYGVKD. The CDR3 has 16 residues. V gave up 3 bases and J gave up 7 bases, with 21 bases separating them. CDR3 loop: CAISDPQTGLPVEAFF. For the CDR3, the DNA is TGTGCCATCAGTGACCCTCAGACAGGCCTACCAGTTGAAGCTTTCTTT.

The gene calls are TRBV9 and TRBJ2-3; possible D gene TRBD1, 7 bases. Trimming left V 3 bases short and J 6 bases short, with 17 bases between. This CDR3 is 15 amino acids long. Germline V gene data show CDR1 as SGDLS and CDR2 as YYNGEE. CDR3 DNA sequence: TGTGCCAGCAGCGGGGGGGACAGCTCCTGGGATACGCAGTATTTT. This gives the protein CASSGGDSSWDTQYF.

V is TRBV5-1 and J is TRBJ1-2; D gene uncertain. Trimming left V 4 bases short and J 5 bases short, with 24 bases between. The CDR3 is made up of 17 amino acids. Germline V gene lookup returns CDR1 SGHRS and CDR2 YFSETQ. The CDR3 nucleotides are TGCGCCAGCAGCAACAATCCGTCGGGGAAGGAAAAATATGGCTACACCTTC. Translated, it gives CASSNNPSGKEKYGYTF.

The chain couples TRBV9 to TRBJ1-4; no definite D call. The CDR3 runs 15 residues. The germline gives CDR1 SGDLS, CDR2 YYNGEE. V dropped 0 bases and J dropped 0 bases, with 6 bases sitting between them. CDR3 loop: CASSVASATNEKLFF. DNA of the CDR3: TGTGCCAGCAGCGTAGCATCGGCAACTAATGAAAAACTGTTTTTT.

V is TRBV30 and J is TRBJ2-2, with 7 bases aligning to TRBD2. The germline V gene encodes CDR1 GTSNPN and CDR2 SVGIG (reference sequence). V shed 3 bases, J shed 3 bases, and the junction held 10 bases outside the gene matches. This CDR3 region has 16 residues. Here the CDR3 DNA reads TGTGCCTGGAGGCGGGGGACGTTCGGGGACACCGGGGAGCTGTTTTTT. This encodes CAWRRGTFGDTGELFF.

This chain's CDR3 is CASSSASGGATEAFF. CDR3 in DNA: TGTGCCAGCAGCTCAGCCTCAGGGGGCGCGACTGAAGCTTTCTTT. The V gene is TRBV5-4, the J gene TRBJ1-1; 8 nucleotides line up with TRBD1. V trimming: 3 bases; J trimming: 5 bases; junction bases outside the gene matches: 9. The CDR3 extends over 15 amino acids. Per germline, CDR1 SGHNT and CDR2 YYREEE (reference sequence).

The rearrangement links TRBV6-1 to TRBJ1-6, with TRBD1 as a possible D gene (6 bases). Germline V lookup: CDR1 MNHNS, CDR2 SASEGT. The CDR3 length is 15 residues. The germline V and J ends were trimmed by 2 bases and 6 bases, with 11 bases remaining between them. CDR3 DNA sequence: TGTGCCAGCAGTGAACTGCCAGGGGCTAATTCACCCCTCCACTTT. Encoded protein: CASSELPGANSPLHF.

The genes are TRBV19 and TRBJ1-1, with D unclear. The germline CDR1 and CDR2 sequences are LNHDA and SQIVND (reference sequence). Trimming stripped 8 bases from V and 1 base from J, with 14 bases between. The length of the CDR3 is 14 residues. The CDR3 coding sequence is TGTGCCAGTTCCGAGCGCCCGAGGAACACTGAAGCTTTCTTT. Protein product: CASSERPRNTEAFF.

The chain is built from TRBV6-5 and TRBJ2-7; the match to TRBD2 covers 8 bases. Per germline, CDR1 MNHEY and CDR2 SVGAGI. The length of the CDR3 is 14 residues. V was pared by 6 bases and J by 0 bases, with 4 bases of the junction left unmatched. For the CDR3, the DNA is TGTGCCAGCAGCCCCGGGACTAGCTCCTACGAGCAGTACTTC. It is translated as CASSPGTSSYEQYF.

The chain couples TRBV5-6 to TRBJ1-2; possibly TRBD1 for D (6 bases). The germline V gene has CDR1 SGHDT and CDR2 YYEEEE. The CDR3 contains 15 residues. V lost 6 bases and J 4 bases, leaving 19 bases between the germline ends. CDR3 DNA: TGTGCCAGCACCTCCCCGGCAGGGGTAACCTATGGCTACACCTTC. Translated: CASTSPAGVTYGYTF.

CDR3 DNA: TGTGCCAGTCCGCGGGGGATTGGCTATGGCTACACCTTC. Translation gives CASPRGIGYGYTF. The chain has TRBV7-2 and TRBJ1-2; D might be TRBD1 (5 bases). The CDR3 is 13 amino acids. CDR1 is SGHTA, CDR2 FQGNSA, per germline. Trimming pared 9 bases from V and 4 bases from J, leaving 15 bases between.

The rearrangement joins TRBV7-9 to TRBJ2-7, with TRBD1 matching over 8 bases. The CDR3 has 15 residues. Trimming cost V 1 base and J 3 bases; bases outside gene matches: 5. CDR1 is SEHNR and CDR2 is FQNEAQ in the germline V gene (reference sequence). CDR3 region: CASSLDGTGLYEQYF. The DNA of the CDR3 is TGTGCCAGCAGCTTAGATGGGACAGGTCTCTACGAGCAGTACTTC. Using reference TRBV7-9 and TRBJ2-7 for the parts outside the CDR3, the full variable domain is DTGVSQNPRHKITKRGQNVTFRCDPISEHNRLYWYRQTLGQGPEFLTYFQNEAQLEKSRLLSDRFSAERPKGSFSTLEIQRTEQGDSAMYLCASSLDGTGLYEQYFGPGTRLTVT.

The chain links TRBV6-4 to TRBJ2-3; TRBD2 matches 7 bases. The germline V gene encodes CDR1 MRHNA and CDR2 SNTAGT. CDR3 length equals 15 residues. V lost 3 bases, J lost 0 bases, and 3 bases stayed unmatched. The CDR3 DNA reads as TGTGCCAGCAGTGAACGGGGGGAAAGCACAGATACGCAGTATTTT. Translated, it gives CASSERGESTDTQYF.

The chain employs TRBV28 and TRBJ1-4, with 12 bases fitting TRBD1. From germline, CDR1 is MDHEN and CDR2 SYDVKM. CDR3 length: 16 amino acids. Unmatched junction bases numbered 12, after V lost 6 bases and J lost 10 bases. The CDR3 spells CASSRGTGGLKGKLFF. The CDR3 DNA is TGTGCCAGCAGCCGTGGGACAGGGGGCCTAAAAGGAAAACTGTTTTTT.

This chain uses TRBV5-4 with TRBJ1-2, with 9 bases aligning to TRBD1. Germline V gene data show CDR1 as SGHNT and CDR2 as YYREEE (reference sequence). J was trimmed by 5 bases and V by 7 bases; bases with no gene match: 9. The CDR3 totals 14 residues. The CDR3 nucleotides read TGTGCCAGCGGCAGTCCCGGGACAGGGTATGGCTACACCTTC. Protein sequence: CASGSPGTGYGYTF.

Only one count was recorded for this clone. This chain connects TRBV2 to TRBJ1-2; 11 positions match TRBD1. With V trimmed by 3 bases and J by 7 bases, 7 bases remained unmatched. The length of the CDR3 is 15 residues. Germline CDR1 is SNHLY and CDR2 is FYNNEI. CDR3 amino acids: CASSDAGTGGVGYTF. The CDR3 coding sequence is TGTGCCAGCAGTGACGCCGGGACAGGGGGGGTTGGCTACACCTTC.

V gene TRBV3-1 (or the pseudogene TRBV3-2) combines with J gene TRBJ1-2; 8 bases map to TRBD1. The CDR3 length is 16 residues. J lost 6 bases, V lost 4 bases, and 13 bases had no gene match. CDR1 and CDR2 (germline): LGHDT, YNNKEL (reference sequence). The DNA of the CDR3 is TGTGCCAGCAGCCCGTACAGGGGGGCGGTGAAGGATGGCTACACCTTC. It yields the protein CASSPYRGAVKDGYTF.

The chain couples TRBV19 to TRBJ1-1; 8 bases are shared with TRBD1. The CDR3 consists of 15 residues. The germline CDR1 and CDR2 sequences are LNHDA and SQIVND (reference sequence). The trim removed 1 base at V and 7 bases at J, leaving 8 bases unmatched. Written as DNA, the CDR3 is TGTGCCAGTAGTATAGTTAAAAGCGGACAGGGTGAAGCTTTCTTT. Translation: CASSIVKSGQGEAFF.

J is TRBJ2-1 and V is TRBV3-1 (or the pseudogene TRBV3-2), with 11 bases aligning to TRBD1. With V trimmed by 1 base and J by 8 bases, 10 bases remained unmatched. This CDR3 has 17 residues. Germline CDR1 and CDR2: LGHDT and YNNKEL (reference sequence). CDR3 loop: CASSQGSLDRGRDEQFF. CDR3 coding DNA: TGTGCCAGCAGCCAAGGGTCCTTGGACAGGGGGCGCGATGAGCAGTTCTTC.

This sequence joins TRBV19 and TRBJ2-1, with TRBD1 matching 7 bases. The CDR3 has 14 residues. Germline V CDR1 and CDR2: LNHDA, SQIVND (reference sequence). The junction had 3 bases not matched to a gene; V was cut back by 4 bases and J by 3 bases. The DNA of the CDR3 is TGTGCCAGTAGTACCCGACAGGGCTACAATGAGCAGTTCTTC. This codes for CASSTRQGYNEQFF.

The gene calls are TRBV2 and TRBJ1-5, with 9 bases fitting TRBD1. Germline trimming cut 6 bases from V and 4 bases from J; bases unmatched to any gene: 4. This CDR3 region has 14 residues. The germline CDR1 and CDR2 sequences are SNHLY and FYNNEI. CDR3 in amino acids: CASRRTGENQPQHF. DNA for the CDR3: TGTGCCAGCAGAAGGACAGGGGAAAATCAGCCCCAGCATTTT.

This clone was recorded a few times. The genes are TRBV27 and TRBJ1-2, with no clear D. Germline CDR1 MNHEY, CDR2 SMNVEV (reference sequence). Trimming cost V 0 bases and J 7 bases, with 9 bases left between them. The CDR3 extends over 13 amino acids. The CDR3 DNA is TGTGCCAGCAGTTTATCCTACTCTGCTGGCTACACCTTC. It is translated as CASSLSYSAGYTF.

This chain joins TRBV7-3 and TRBJ2-7; no firm D call. The CDR3 loop spans 13 amino acids. The germline V gene encodes CDR1 SGHTA and CDR2 FQGTGA. V was cut by 0 bases and J by 1 base, with 4 bases left in between. The CDR3 loop is CASSLTPSYEQYF. In DNA form, the CDR3 reads TGTGCCAGCAGCTTAACCCCTTCCTACGAGCAGTACTTC.

The chain recombines TRBV9 with TRBJ2-7, with TRBD2 identical over 10 bases. This CDR3 contains 15 residues. Losses at the gene ends were 4 bases for V and 5 bases for J; bases not matched to a gene: 9. Germline CDR1 SGDLS, CDR2 YYNGEE. This CDR3 is CASSPWSGGANEQYF. The CDR3, as DNA: TGTGCCAGCAGCCCCTGGAGCGGGGGGGCAAACGAGCAGTACTTC.

The chain has TRBV7-9 and TRBJ1-5, with 7 bases fitting TRBD1. From germline, CDR1 is SEHNR and CDR2 FQNEAQ (reference sequence). V was clipped by 5 bases and J by 1 base; unmatched bases: 5. This CDR3 comprises 15 residues. DNA of the CDR3: TGTGCCAGCAGCCAGACAGGGATAAGCAATCAGCCCCAGCATTTT. The encoded protein is CASSQTGISNQPQHF.

V gene TRBV11-2 combines with J gene TRBJ1-3; weak D call: TRBD1 (6 bases). V was clipped by 4 bases and J by 2 bases, with 12 bases between them. The CDR3 sequence is 15 residues long. From germline, CDR1 is SGHAT and CDR2 FQNNGV. CDR3 loop: CASSSGHTTGNTIYF. DNA of the CDR3: TGTGCCAGCAGCTCGGGACATACGACTGGAAACACCATATATTTT.

The chain joins TRBV7-9 to TRBJ1-6; possible D gene TRBD1, 6 bases. The CDR3 totals 14 residues. The germline gives CDR1 SEHNR, CDR2 FQNEAQ (reference sequence). Trimming stripped 2 bases from V and 7 bases from J, with 9 bases between. DNA of the CDR3: TGTGCCAGCAGCTTAAGACAGGAGAATTCACCCCTCCACTTT. It yields the protein CASSLRQENSPLHF.

V gene TRBV5-1 combines with J gene TRBJ1-1; 7 bases fit TRBD1. With 1 base clipped from V and 4 bases from J, the junction kept 4 bases outside the gene matches. The CDR3 sequence is 14 residues long. The germline V gene encodes CDR1 SGHRS and CDR2 YFSETQ. This chain's CDR3 is CASSLTWTGTEAFF. For the CDR3, the DNA is TGCGCCAGCAGCTTGACCTGGACAGGCACTGAAGCTTTCTTT. The complete variable domain, with remaining parts taken from reference TRBV5-1 and TRBJ1-1, reads KAGVTQTPRYLIKTRGQQVTLSCSPISGHRSVSWYQQTPGQGLQFLFEYFSETQRNKGNFPGRFSGRQFSNSRSEMNVSTLELGDSALYLCASSLTWTGTEAFFGQGTRLTVV.